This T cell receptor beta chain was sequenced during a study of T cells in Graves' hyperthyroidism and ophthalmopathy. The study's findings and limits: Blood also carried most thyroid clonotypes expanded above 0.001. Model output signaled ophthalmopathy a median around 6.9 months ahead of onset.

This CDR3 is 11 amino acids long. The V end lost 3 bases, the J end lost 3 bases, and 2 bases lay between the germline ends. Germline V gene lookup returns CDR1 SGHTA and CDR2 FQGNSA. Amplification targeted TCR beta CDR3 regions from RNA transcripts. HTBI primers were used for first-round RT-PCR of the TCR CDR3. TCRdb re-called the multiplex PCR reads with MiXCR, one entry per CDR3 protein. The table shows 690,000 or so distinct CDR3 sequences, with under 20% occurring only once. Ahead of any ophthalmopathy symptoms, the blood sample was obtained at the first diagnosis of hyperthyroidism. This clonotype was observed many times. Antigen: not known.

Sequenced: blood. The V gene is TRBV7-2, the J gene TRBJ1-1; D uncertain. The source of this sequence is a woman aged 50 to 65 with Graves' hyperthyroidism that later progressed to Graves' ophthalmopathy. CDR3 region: CASSFHTEAFF. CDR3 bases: TGTGCCAGCAGCTTTCACACTGAAGCTTTCTTT.